The 14 T cell receptor beta chains given below trace back to one sample, sequenced in a study of human T cells and chemical hapten exposure. One entry per CDR3 protein results from TCRdb running MiXCR on the RACE reads. The table has over 45,000 distinct CDR3 sequences, 9.3% seen once; the top ten hold about 14%. Described time point: patch test 1, 2 weeks after DPC sensitization. The treatment here: therapeutic diphenylcyclopropenone sensitization with weekly scalp DPC. The starting material was whole blood, obtained in connection with sensitization to the hapten diphenylcyclopropenone (DPC). The source of these receptors is a woman between 40 and 55 years old with alopecia areata. Some clones in this sample may be carry-over from other donors' samples.

This clonotype appeared many times. The chain is built from TRBV28 and TRBJ1-5; maybe TRBD1 (6 bases). The V gene's germline CDR1 is MDHEN and CDR2 SYDVKM. The CDR3 totals 16 residues. Trimming took off 10 bases at V and 0 bases at J, with 19 bases between the two ends. Written as DNA, the CDR3 is TGTGCCACCTTCAGAGGGGGGGCGGGTAGCAATCAGCCCCAGCATTTT. It translates to CATFRGGAGSNQPQHF.

This clonotype was observed a single time. The V gene is TRBV4-2, the J gene TRBJ2-3, with D unresolved. CDR3 length: 12 residues. V was cut by 3 bases and J by 11 bases, with 12 bases left in between. Looked up from germline, CDR1 is LGHNA and CDR2 is YNFKEQ. The CDR3 DNA is TGTGCCAGCAGCCAGGACCTCATCTGGCAGTATTTT. Translation: CASSQDLIWQYF.

This clonotype was recorded at least ten times. The rearrangement joins TRBV20-1 to TRBJ2-7; D may be TRBD1 or TRBD2 (6 bases each). Germline-derived CDR1 and CDR2 are DFQATT and SNEGSKA (reference sequence). The length of the CDR3 is 14 residues. Trimming took off 4 bases at V and 6 bases at J, with 19 bases between the two ends. CDR3 loop: CSAKGHIGGGEQYF. DNA of the CDR3: TGCAGTGCTAAGGGACACATCGGAGGGGGCGAGCAGTACTTC.

This clonotype has only one observation. This chain joins TRBV12-3 or TRBV12-4 and TRBJ2-3; D is possibly TRBD1 or TRBD2 (6 bases each). Trimming removed 2 bases from V and 3 bases from J, with 12 bases in between. The CDR3 extends over 15 amino acids. The CDR3 loop is CASSLRGRWTDTQYF. As DNA, the CDR3 is TGTGCCAGCAGTTTACGGGGGCGCTGGACAGATACGCAGTATTTT.

This chain uses TRBV6-2 or TRBV6-3 with TRBJ2-3; D may be TRBD1 (6 bases). There are 14 residues in the CDR3. V was trimmed by 6 bases and J by 5 bases, leaving 15 bases between them. The V gene's germline CDR1 is MNHEY and CDR2 SVGEGT. CDR3 loop: CASSPVRGLDTQYF. DNA for the CDR3: TGTGCCAGCAGCCCCGTGAGGGGGTTAGATACGCAGTATTTT.

This clonotype was detected ten times or more. The J gene is TRBJ2-5, the V gene TRBV5-1; TRBD2 matches at 11 bases. The V gene end was trimmed by 0 bases and the J gene end by 4 bases; junction bases not matched to a gene: 5. The germline gives CDR1 SGHRS, CDR2 YFSETQ. This CDR3 has 16 residues. DNA of the CDR3: TGCGCCAGCAGCTTGGATCAACTAGCGGGGGTAGAGACCCAGTACTTC. As protein: CASSLDQLAGVETQYF. The complete variable domain, with remaining parts taken from reference TRBV5-1 and TRBJ2-5, reads KAGVTQTPRYLIKTRGQQVTLSCSPISGHRSVSWYQQTPGQGLQFLFEYFSETQRNKGNFPGRFSGRQFSNSRSEMNVSTLELGDSALYLCASSLDQLAGVETQYFGPGTRLLVL.

This clonotype was seen many times. V is TRBV5-1 and J is TRBJ1-4, with 8 bases matching TRBD1. Germline V gives CDR1 SGHRS, CDR2 YFSETQ. V dropped 6 bases and J dropped 7; count of bases not matched to a gene: 5. The CDR3 runs to 13 residues. In DNA form, the CDR3 reads TGCGCCAGCACTCCAGGGGGCAGTGAAAAACTGTTTTTT. Protein sequence: CASTPGGSEKLFF.

This clonotype was counted ten times or more. The rearrangement joins TRBV29-1 to TRBJ2-7, with D maybe TRBD1 (6 bases). CDR1 is SQVTM and CDR2 is ANQGSEA in the germline V gene. V was trimmed by 4 bases and J by 0 bases, leaving 7 bases between them. This CDR3 has 12 amino acids. The CDR3 protein is CSVGDNSYEQYF. DNA of the CDR3: TGCAGCGTTGGGGACAACTCCTACGAGCAGTACTTC.

This clonotype turned up a few times. The rearrangement links TRBV28 to TRBJ2-5; D gene unclear. V was shortened by 4 bases and J by 5 bases, with 17 bases between the two germline ends. The CDR3 is 15 residues long. The germline gives CDR1 MDHEN, CDR2 SYDVKM. The CDR3 protein is CASSSLRSELETQYF. In DNA, the CDR3 is TGTGCCAGCAGTTCCTTGAGGTCTGAGCTGGAGACCCAGTACTTC. Based on the CDR3 plus reference TRBV28 and TRBJ2-5, the full variable domain is DVKVTQSSRYLVKRTGEKVFLECVQDMDHENMFWYRQDPGLGLRLIYFSYDVKMKEKGDIPEGYSVSREKKERFSLILESASTNQTSMYLCASSSLRSELETQYFGPGTRLLVL.

The rearrangement uses TRBV7-3 and TRBJ2-2; 8 bases agree with TRBD1. Looked up from germline, CDR1 is SGHTA and CDR2 is FQGTGA. V shed 5 bases, J shed 4 bases, and the junction held 6 bases outside the gene matches. This CDR3 has 15 amino acids. The CDR3 coding sequence is TGTGCCAGCAGCCTTCGACAGGGGAGCACCGGGGAGCTGTTTTTT. Translating gives CASSLRQGSTGELFF.

This clonotype has at least ten counts. V and J are TRBV3-1 and TRBJ2-7, with TRBD1 identical over 10 bases. The CDR3 has 15 residues. From germline, CDR1 is LGHDT and CDR2 YNNKEL (reference sequence). V gave up 4 bases and J gave up 5 bases; unmatched junction bases: 8. CDR3 bases: TGTGCCAGCAGCCGTTCTGGGACAGGGGTCCACGAGCAGTACTTC. This gives the protein CASSRSGTGVHEQYF.

This clonotype was recorded many times. The J gene is TRBJ2-7, the V gene TRBV5-5; D is unclear. CDR1 is SGHKS and CDR2 is YYEKEE in the germline V gene (reference sequence). The CDR3 length is 12 residues. Trimming took off 4 bases at V and 2 bases at J, with 7 bases between the two ends. CDR3 protein: CASSPVAYEQYF. In DNA, the CDR3 is TGTGCCAGCAGCCCGGTGGCCTACGAGCAGTACTTC.

The CDR3 loop is CATHPWAGNTGELFF. Written as DNA, the CDR3 is TGTGCCACCCACCCATGGGCGGGTAACACCGGGGAGCTGTTTTTT. This chain uses TRBV7-8 with TRBJ2-2; D might be TRBD2 (5 bases). This CDR3 spans 15 amino acids. CDR1 and CDR2 from the germline V gene are SGHVS and FQNEAQ. Trimming removed 10 bases at V and 2 bases at J, with 17 bases between.

The rearrangement links TRBV9 to TRBJ1-1; 10 positions match TRBD1. V lost 2 bases, J lost 12 bases, and 4 bases stayed unmatched. Germline loops: CDR1 SGDLS, CDR2 YYNGEE. The CDR3 extends over 12 amino acids. The DNA for the CDR3 is TGTGCCAGCAGCGTGGGGACAGGGGAAACTTTCTTT. Translation: CASSVGTGETFF.